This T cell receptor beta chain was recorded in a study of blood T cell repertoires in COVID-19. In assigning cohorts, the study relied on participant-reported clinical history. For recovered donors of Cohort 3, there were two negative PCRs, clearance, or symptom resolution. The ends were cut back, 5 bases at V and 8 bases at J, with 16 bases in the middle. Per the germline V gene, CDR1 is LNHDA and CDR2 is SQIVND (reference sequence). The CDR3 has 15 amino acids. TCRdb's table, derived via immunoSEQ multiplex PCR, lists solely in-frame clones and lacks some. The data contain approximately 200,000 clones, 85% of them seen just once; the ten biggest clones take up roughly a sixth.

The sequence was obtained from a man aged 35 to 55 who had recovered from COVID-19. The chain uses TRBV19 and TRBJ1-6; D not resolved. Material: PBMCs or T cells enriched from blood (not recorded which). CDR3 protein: CASSGPGRRDSPLHF. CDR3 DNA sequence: TGTGCCAGTAGTGGCCCGGGCCGGCGGGATTCACCCCTCCACTTT.